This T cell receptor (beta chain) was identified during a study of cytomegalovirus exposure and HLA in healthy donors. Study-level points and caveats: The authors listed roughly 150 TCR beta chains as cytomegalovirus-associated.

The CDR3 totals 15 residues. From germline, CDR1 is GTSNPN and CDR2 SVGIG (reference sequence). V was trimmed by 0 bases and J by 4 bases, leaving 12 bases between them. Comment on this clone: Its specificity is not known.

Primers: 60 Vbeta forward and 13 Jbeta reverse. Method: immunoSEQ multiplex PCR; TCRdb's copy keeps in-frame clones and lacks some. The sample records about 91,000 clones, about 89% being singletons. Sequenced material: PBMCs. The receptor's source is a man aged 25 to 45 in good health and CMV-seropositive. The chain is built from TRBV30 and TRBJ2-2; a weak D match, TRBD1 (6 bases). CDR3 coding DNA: TGTGCCTGGAGTGTACGGACCAGGGGCACCGGGGAGCTGTTTTTT. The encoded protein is CAWSVRTRGTGELFF.